This T cell receptor beta chain appears in the sequencing data of a study of blood T cell repertoires in COVID-19. Study background: Italy, Spain and the United States were the sources of the convalescent and acute COVID-19 samples.

This clone came up a few times. Germline V gene lookup returns CDR1 KGHSH and CDR2 LQKENI. The CDR3 runs 14 residues. V gave up 1 base and J gave up 5 bases, with 8 bases separating them. Data came from immunoSEQ multiplex PCR; TCRdb stores just in-frame clones and leaves some out. The sample carries about 320,000 clones, 90% recorded once. The chain links TRBV18 to TRBJ2-2; no firm D call. The sample taken for sequencing was PBMCs or T cells enriched from blood (not recorded which). The receptor comes from a man aged 55 to 70 who had recovered from COVID-19. The CDR3 is CASSPRHLTGELFF. For the CDR3, the DNA is TGTGCCAGCTCACCACGACATCTAACCGGGGAGCTGTTTTTT. Variable domain in full (rest from reference TRBV18 and TRBJ2-2): NAGVMQNPRHLVRRRGQEARLRCSPMKGHSHVYWYRQLPEEGLKFMVYLQKENIIDESGMPKERFSAEFPKEGPSILRIQQVVRGDSAAYFCASSPRHLTGELFFGEGSRLTVL.